These T cell receptor beta chains were read from a single sample in a study of T-cell memory formation after mild COVID-19. TCRdb reanalysed the 5' RACE reads using MiXCR and keeps one entry per CDR3 protein. This sample carries over 300,000 distinct CDR3 sequences, 20% to 25% of them seen once, and the ten largest clones take around a fifth. The sequencing input was PBMCs or a T cell subset sorted from them (not recorded which). These receptors were obtained from a man aged 18 to 29 who had mild COVID-19 (a few samples of this study predate the infection). Cell type and time point are not known. Each CDR3 is given with its conserved first and last residue. D genes are given only for firm matches. Only part of the rows carry a size: once, few, many, or a class if the clone is expanded.

D	J	size	V	CDR3	DNA
-	TRBJ2-3	-	TRBV27	CASSLARGIADTQYF	TGTGCCAGCAGTCTGGCTCGGGGGATCGCAGATACGCAGTATTTT
TRBD1	TRBJ1-5	-	TRBV10-3	CAISSPDRGGGNQPQHF	TGTGCCATCAGTTCCCCGGACAGGGGAGGTGGCAATCAGCCCCAGCATTTT
-	TRBJ1-4	-	TRBV5-1	CASSLEGSWEKLFF	TGCGCCAGCAGCTTGGAGGGTTCTTGGGAAAAACTGTTTTTT
-	TRBJ1-1	-	TRBV27	CASSMDLYTEAFF	TGTGCCAGCAGTATGGACCTTTACACTGAAGCTTTCTTT
-	TRBJ1-1	-	TRBV5-1	CASSGTGQRLGAFF	TGCGCCAGCAGCGGCACGGGACAAAGACTGGGGGCTTTCTTT
-	TRBJ1-1	-	TRBV27	CASSPSGRGGEAFF	TGTGCCAGCAGCCCAAGCGGTAGGGGAGGTGAAGCTTTCTTT
-	TRBJ2-2	few	TRBV4-2	CASSQEQVADTGELFF	TGTGCCAGCAGCCAAGAACAGGTGGCGGACACCGGGGAGCTGTTTTTT
-	TRBJ1-4	-	TRBV20-1	CSAPNGANEKLFF	TGCAGTGCGCCCAACGGGGCTAATGAAAAACTGTTTTTT
-	TRBJ1-5	-	TRBV20-1	CSASWGGGTQPQHF	TGCAGTGCTTCCTGGGGGGGGGGAACTCAGCCCCAGCATTTT
-	TRBJ2-1	few	TRBV5-6	CASSLAVGEIINEQFF	TGTGCCAGCAGCTTGGCCGTCGGGGAGATTATCAATGAGCAGTTCTTC
TRBD1	TRBJ1-6	-	TRBV15	CATSISRTGLNSPLHF	TGTGCCACCAGCATTAGCAGGACAGGACTCAATTCACCCCTCCACTTT
TRBD1	TRBJ1-5	-	TRBV5-5	CASSLGQPSNQPQHF	TGTGCCAGCAGCCTGGGACAGCCGAGCAATCAGCCCCAGCATTTT
TRBD1	TRBJ1-5	-	TRBV4-1	CASSPTGGRNQPQHF	TGCGCCAGCAGTCCTACAGGGGGTCGCAATCAGCCCCAGCATTTT
-	TRBJ1-5	-	TRBV28	CASSFSIHQPQHF	TGTGCCAGCAGTTTCTCCATTCATCAGCCCCAGCATTTT
-	TRBJ1-1	-	TRBV19	CASSIAGGMGTEAFF	TGTGCCAGTAGTATCGCTGGGGGGATGGGCACTGAAGCTTTCTTT
-	TRBJ2-1	-	TRBV2	CASSEDRTEQFF	TGTGCCAGCAGTGAAGATCGGACTGAGCAGTTCTTC
TRBD1	TRBJ1-5	few	TRBV12-3/TRBV12-4	CASKQGAAGNQPQHF	TGTGCCAGTAAACAGGGGGCGGCCGGCAATCAGCCCCAGCATTTT
TRBD1	TRBJ2-3	-	TRBV20-1	CSARGRVTGGTDTQYF	TGCAGTGCTAGAGGGAGGGTGACAGGGGGCACAGATACGCAGTATTTT
-	TRBJ2-7	-	TRBV6-5	CASTKPGLGEQYF	TGTGCCAGCACCAAACCAGGGCTAGGGGAGCAGTACTTC
-	TRBJ2-2	few	TRBV23-1	CASSPRKGQHGELFF	TGCGCCAGCAGTCCTCGCAAAGGACAGCACGGGGAGCTGTTTTTT
-	TRBJ1-2	few	TRBV7-8	CASSLAGAHYGYTF	TGTGCCAGCAGCTTAGCTGGTGCCCACTATGGCTACACCTTC
-	TRBJ1-1	few	TRBV11-2	CASSLAGTQSFAFF	TGTGCCAGCAGCTTAGCCGGGACCCAGAGCTTCGCTTTCTTT
TRBD1	TRBJ2-2	-	TRBV29-1	CSVARDSPGELFF	TGCAGCGTTGCTAGGGACAGCCCCGGGGAGCTGTTTTTT
TRBD2	TRBJ2-1	few	TRBV9	CASSVGLAGASFNEQFF	TGTGCCAGCAGCGTCGGACTAGCGGGGGCCTCGTTCAATGAGCAGTTCTTC
TRBD2	TRBJ2-5	-	TRBV7-2	CASSFQRGAQETQYF	TGTGCCAGCAGCTTCCAGCGGGGGGCCCAAGAGACCCAGTACTTC
TRBD2	TRBJ2-1	few	TRBV7-9	CASSAPGLAAYNEQFF	TGTGCCAGCAGCGCCCCGGGACTAGCGGCGTACAATGAACAGTTCTTC